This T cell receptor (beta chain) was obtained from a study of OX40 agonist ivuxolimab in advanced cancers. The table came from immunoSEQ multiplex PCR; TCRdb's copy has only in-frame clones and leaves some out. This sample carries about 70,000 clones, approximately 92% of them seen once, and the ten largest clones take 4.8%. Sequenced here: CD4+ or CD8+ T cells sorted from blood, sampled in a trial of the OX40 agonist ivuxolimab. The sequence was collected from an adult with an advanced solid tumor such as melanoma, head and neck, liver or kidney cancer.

The CDR3 DNA is TGTGCCAGCAGCACGGGACAGCAAGAGACCCAGTACTTC. It translates to CASSTGQQETQYF. The chain recombines TRBV9 with TRBJ2-5; 7 bases map to TRBD1. Trimming cost V 4 bases and J 2 bases; bases outside gene matches: 2. This CDR3 has 13 residues. The V gene's germline CDR1 is SGDLS and CDR2 YYNGEE.